This entry lists 3 T cell receptor beta chains sequenced from one sample in a study of shared clonotypes between healthy human individuals. The table came from immunoSEQ multiplex PCR; TCRdb's copy has only in-frame clones and leaves some out. Altogether some 1,100,000 clones are present, about 80% being singletons, with the ten largest covering 0.5% to 0.6%. The specimen was memory CD4+ T cells from PBMCs. Documented subset: CD45RA-negative fraction. Source of these receptors: a man younger than 35 in good health. Some clones in this sample may be carry-over from other donors' samples.

The rearrangement joins TRBV28 to TRBJ1-2; perhaps TRBD1 as D (5 bases). This CDR3 comprises 13 residues. Looked up from germline, CDR1 is MDHEN and CDR2 is SYDVKM. V lost 6 bases, J lost 5 bases, and 13 bases lay in between. The DNA of the CDR3 is TGTGCCAGCAGAACCGGGACGGAGTATGGCTACACCTTC. Amino acid sequence: CASRTGTEYGYTF.

V gene TRBV18 combines with J gene TRBJ2-1; 8 bases match TRBD2. The germline V gene has CDR1 KGHSH and CDR2 LQKENI. V shed 3 bases, J shed 10 bases, and the junction held 8 bases outside the gene matches. This CDR3 contains 14 residues. CDR3 in DNA: TGTGCCAGCTCACCGCCCAGCGGGAGTTGGGAGCAGTTCTTC. Amino acids: CASSPPSGSWEQFF.

The chain links TRBV5-1 to TRBJ2-5, with 8 bases fitting TRBD1. Germline V gene data show CDR1 as SGHRS and CDR2 as YFSETQ. Trimming removed 0 bases from V and 1 base from J; junction bases left unmatched: 5. The CDR3 totals 16 residues. CDR3 in DNA: TGCGCCAGCAGCTTGGCAGGACAGGGCGGCCAAGAGACCCAGTACTTC. Encoded protein: CASSLAGQGGQETQYF.